The present entry profiles one TCR beta chain with its context. Seattle cases were enrolled at active infection and followed longitudinally. This sample was included in a study of blood T cell repertoires in COVID-19. The CDR3 loop spans 14 amino acids. V was pared by 3 bases and J by 5 bases, with 4 bases of the junction left unmatched. Germline loops: CDR1 MNHNS, CDR2 SASEGT. Sequencing was performed with immunoSEQ multiplex PCR; in TCRdb, only in-frame clones are kept and a portion is missing. The sample has roughly 230,000 clones, around 84% seen once. The sample consisted of peripheral blood. This chain joins TRBV6-1 and TRBJ1-1, with TRBD1 identical over 9 bases. This clonotype originated in a woman at least 80 years old with COVID-19, enrolled during active disease. CDR3 region: CASSDNRGLTEAFF. The CDR3 DNA follows: TGTGCCAGCAGTGATAACAGGGGGCTAACTGAAGCTTTCTTT.